The sample holds a few counts of the clone carrying this T cell receptor beta chain. Its antigen remains unidentified. This record belongs to a study of regulatory T cells in long-lasting Graves disease. Study-wide points: Among samples with persistent disease, TRBV28, TRBJ1-2 and TRBJ2-5 were favored.

The TCR beta library used iRepertoire HTBI primers with Arm-PCR amplification of CDR3. One entry per CDR3 protein results from TCRdb running MiXCR on the multiplex PCR reads. The repertoire holds hundreds of thousands of distinct CDR3 sequences, with less than 20% as singletons. Per germline, CDR1 MNHEY and CDR2 SVGAGI. Trimming removed 2 bases from V and 8 bases from J, with 16 bases in between. The CDR3 totals 15 residues. Time point indicated: newly diagnosed GD, antithyroid drugs for less than 3 months. The TCR library was made from RNA extracted from PBMCs. This sample was shared with a second study, whose subject was T cells in Graves' hyperthyroidism and ophthalmopathy.

The receptor was derived from a woman younger than 45 with Graves disease. Sequences were derived from peripheral blood mononuclear cells (PBMCs), sampled at new diagnosis, from a patient treated with antithyroid drugs. V usage is TRBV6-5 and J usage is TRBJ1-3; no firm D call. This CDR3 is CASSYPREGQDTIYF. The CDR3 nucleotides read TGTGCCAGCAGTTACCCACGAGAGGGTCAAGACACCATATATTTT.